The entry that follows covers one TCR beta chain sequence. V lost 5 bases, J lost 13 bases, and 24 bases lay in between. The CDR3 contains 16 residues. Germline assignment: CDR1 LNHDA and CDR2 SQIVND (reference sequence). Per the study methods: Estimation of nucleated cell counts relied on the amplification of reference gene primers. The assay was immunoSEQ multiplex PCR, and TCRdb's table has in-frame clones only and misses some. That table is the source of V, J and clone size, and D and trimming were worked out from the DNA. The sample yields 120,000 or so clones, roughly 91% seen once. This sample was included in a study of blood T cell repertoires in COVID-19. Study overall: The United States, Italy and Spain were the sources of the acute and convalescent COVID-19 samples. From T cells, B-cell-depleted T cells, or PBMCs came the material, which was cDNA or gDNA.

Sequencing was carried out using peripheral blood. This rearrangement joins TRBV19 to TRBJ1-6, with D possibly TRBD1 on 6 matching bases. This TCR derives from a human donor in a cohort sampled during active COVID-19. The CDR3 nucleotides are TGTGCCAGTAGTCTCATGCCCAGGGGCTTGGAAGGGCCCCTCCACTTT. This gives the protein CASSLMPRGLEGPLHF.